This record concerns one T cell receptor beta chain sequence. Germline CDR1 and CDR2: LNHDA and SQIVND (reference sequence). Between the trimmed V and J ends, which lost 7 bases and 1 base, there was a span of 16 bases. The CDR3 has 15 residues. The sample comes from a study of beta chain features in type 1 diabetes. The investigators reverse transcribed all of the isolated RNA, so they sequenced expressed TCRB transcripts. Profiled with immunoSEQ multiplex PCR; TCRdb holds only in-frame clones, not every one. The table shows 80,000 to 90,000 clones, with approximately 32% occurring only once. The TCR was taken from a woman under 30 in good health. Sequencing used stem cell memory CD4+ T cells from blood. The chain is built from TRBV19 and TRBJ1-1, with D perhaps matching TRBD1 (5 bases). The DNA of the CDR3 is TGTGCCAGTAAAGAACAACAGGTCCAGAACACTGAAGCTTTCTTT. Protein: CASKEQQVQNTEAFF.